This section outlines one TCR beta chain sequence together with its context. This record comes from a study of shared clonotypes between healthy human individuals. The protocol was immunoSEQ multiplex PCR, while the TCRdb copy is restricted to in-frame clones and leaves out a portion. Of about 2.4 million clones in the sample, around 90% are singletons; the top ten hold roughly 0.13%. The donors, all of them Caucasian adults, lived in Nashville, Tennessee. In germline, CDR1 is SGHTA, CDR2 FQGNSA. The CDR3 consists of 13 residues. The sequence derives from a man younger than 35 in good health. The chain uses TRBV7-2 and TRBJ2-5, with TRBD2 matching over 7 bases. The better agreement between TRBJ2-7 and the DNA end casts doubt on the J call. The sequenced material came from naive CD4+ T cells sorted from blood. Stated subset: CD45RA+ positively selected. DNA for the CDR3: TGTGCCAGCAGCCCTCTAGCGGACTACGAGCAGTACTTC. Translated, it gives CASSPLADYEQYF.